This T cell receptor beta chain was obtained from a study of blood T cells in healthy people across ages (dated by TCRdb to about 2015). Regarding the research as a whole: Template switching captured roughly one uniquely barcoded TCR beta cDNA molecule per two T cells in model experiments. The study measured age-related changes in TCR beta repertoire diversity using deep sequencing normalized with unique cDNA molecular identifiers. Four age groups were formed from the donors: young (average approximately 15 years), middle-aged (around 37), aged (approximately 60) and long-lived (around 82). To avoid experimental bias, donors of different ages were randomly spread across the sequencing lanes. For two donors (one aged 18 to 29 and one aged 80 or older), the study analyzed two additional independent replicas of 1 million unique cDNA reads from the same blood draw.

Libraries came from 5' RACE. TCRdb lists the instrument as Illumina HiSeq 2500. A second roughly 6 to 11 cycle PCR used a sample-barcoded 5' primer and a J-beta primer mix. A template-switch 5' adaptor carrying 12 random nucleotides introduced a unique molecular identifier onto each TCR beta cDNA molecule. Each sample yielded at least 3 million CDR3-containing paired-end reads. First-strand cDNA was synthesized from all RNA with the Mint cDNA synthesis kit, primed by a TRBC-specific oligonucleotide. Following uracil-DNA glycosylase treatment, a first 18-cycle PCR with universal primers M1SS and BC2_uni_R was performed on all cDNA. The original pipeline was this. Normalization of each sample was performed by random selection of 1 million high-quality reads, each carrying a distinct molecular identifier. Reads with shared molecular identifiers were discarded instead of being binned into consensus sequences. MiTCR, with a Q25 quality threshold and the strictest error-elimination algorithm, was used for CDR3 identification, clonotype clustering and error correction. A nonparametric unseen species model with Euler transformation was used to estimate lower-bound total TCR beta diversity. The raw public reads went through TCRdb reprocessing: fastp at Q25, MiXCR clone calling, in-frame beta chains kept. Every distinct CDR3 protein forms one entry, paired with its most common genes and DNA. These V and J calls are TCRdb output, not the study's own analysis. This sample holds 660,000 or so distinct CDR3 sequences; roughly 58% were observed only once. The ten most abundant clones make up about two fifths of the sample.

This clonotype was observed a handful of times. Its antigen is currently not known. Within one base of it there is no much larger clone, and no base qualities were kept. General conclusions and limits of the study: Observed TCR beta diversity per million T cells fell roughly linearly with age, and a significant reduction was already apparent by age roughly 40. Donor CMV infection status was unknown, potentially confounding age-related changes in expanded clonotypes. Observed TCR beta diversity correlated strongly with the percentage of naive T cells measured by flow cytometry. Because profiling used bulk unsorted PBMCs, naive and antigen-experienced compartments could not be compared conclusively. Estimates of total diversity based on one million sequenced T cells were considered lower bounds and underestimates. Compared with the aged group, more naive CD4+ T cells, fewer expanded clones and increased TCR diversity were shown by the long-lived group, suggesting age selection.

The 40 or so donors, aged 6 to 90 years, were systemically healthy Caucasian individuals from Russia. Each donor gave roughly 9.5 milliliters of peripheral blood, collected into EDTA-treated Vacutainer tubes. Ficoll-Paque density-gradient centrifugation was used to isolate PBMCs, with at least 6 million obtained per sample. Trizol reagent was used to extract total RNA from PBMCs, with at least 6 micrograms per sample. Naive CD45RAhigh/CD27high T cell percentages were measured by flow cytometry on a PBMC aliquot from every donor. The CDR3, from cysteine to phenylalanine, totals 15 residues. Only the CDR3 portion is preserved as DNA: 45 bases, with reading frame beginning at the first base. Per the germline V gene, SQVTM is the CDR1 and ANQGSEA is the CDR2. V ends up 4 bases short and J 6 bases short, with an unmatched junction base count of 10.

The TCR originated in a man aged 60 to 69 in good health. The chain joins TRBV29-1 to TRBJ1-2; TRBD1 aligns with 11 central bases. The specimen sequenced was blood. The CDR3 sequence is CSVGGSGQGVNGYTF. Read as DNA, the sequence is TGCAGCGTTGGCGGATCGGGACAGGGGGTTAATGGCTACACCTTC.